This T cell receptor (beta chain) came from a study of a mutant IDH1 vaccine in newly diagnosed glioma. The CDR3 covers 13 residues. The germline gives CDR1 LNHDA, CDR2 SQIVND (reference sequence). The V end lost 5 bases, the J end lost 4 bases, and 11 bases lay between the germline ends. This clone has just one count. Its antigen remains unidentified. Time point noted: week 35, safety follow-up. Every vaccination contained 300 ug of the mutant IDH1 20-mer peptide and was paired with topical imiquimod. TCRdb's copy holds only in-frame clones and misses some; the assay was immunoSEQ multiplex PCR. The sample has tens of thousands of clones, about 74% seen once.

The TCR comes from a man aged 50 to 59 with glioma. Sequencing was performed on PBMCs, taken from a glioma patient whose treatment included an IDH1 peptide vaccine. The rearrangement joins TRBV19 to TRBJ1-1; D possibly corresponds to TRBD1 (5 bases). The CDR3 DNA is TGTGCCAGTAGTCTCGGGGGGAGCACTGAAGCTTTCTTT. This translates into CASSLGGSTEAFF.